This T cell receptor beta chain is from a study of tumor and adjacent non-tumor tissue in lung cancer. Three rounds of nested PCR, following a modified ARM-PCR protocol, produced the TCRbeta library. TCRdb re-derived calls from the multiplex PCR reads in MiXCR, one entry per CDR3 protein. The sample lists under 250,000 distinct CDR3 sequences, less than 80% occurring once. This clonotype appeared a single time. Germline and junction disagree at one end, which may indicate a read error. This sample's RNA came from whole unsorted tissue. The CDR3 has 16 residues. Germline assignment: CDR1 SGHRS and CDR2 YFSETQ.

This receptor was obtained from a man aged 55 to 70 with non-small cell lung cancer. The rearrangement links TRBV5-1 to TRBJ2-7; 10 bases match TRBD1. Sequencing used lung tumor tissue. This CDR3 is CASSSGGTGVTYEHYF. CDR3 DNA sequence: TGCGCCAGCAGCTCCGGAGGGACAGGGGTGACCTACGAGCACTACTTC.